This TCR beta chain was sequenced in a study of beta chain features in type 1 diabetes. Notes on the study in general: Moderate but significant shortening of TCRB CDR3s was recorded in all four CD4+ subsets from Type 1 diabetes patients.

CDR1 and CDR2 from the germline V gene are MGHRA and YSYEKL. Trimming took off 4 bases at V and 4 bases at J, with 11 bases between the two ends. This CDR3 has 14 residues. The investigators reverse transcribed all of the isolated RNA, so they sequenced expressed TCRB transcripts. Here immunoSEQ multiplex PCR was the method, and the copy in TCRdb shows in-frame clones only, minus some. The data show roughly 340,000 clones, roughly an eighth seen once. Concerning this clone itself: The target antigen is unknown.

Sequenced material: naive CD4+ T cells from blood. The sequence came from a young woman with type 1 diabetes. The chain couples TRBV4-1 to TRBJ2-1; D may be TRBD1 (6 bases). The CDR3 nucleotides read TGCGCCAGCAGCCCCCTGAGGGGGTACAATGAGCAGTTCTTC. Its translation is CASSPLRGYNEQFF.